What follows is one T cell receptor (beta chain) and its context. Antigen specificity is unknown. The entry originates in a study of identical twins. Via MiXCR, TCRdb re-called the 5' RACE reads, giving one row per CDR3 protein. The sample holds approximately 190,000 distinct CDR3 sequences, approximately 15% seen once. Trimming stripped 1 base from V and 3 bases from J, with 14 bases between. This CDR3 comprises 16 residues. CDR1 and CDR2 from the germline V gene are SGHVS and FNYEAQ. Study-level findings and limits: Researchers reported excess low generation probability among twin-shared out-of-frame alpha sequences.

The sample also formed part of further work on T cells expressing NK-cell markers. As reported in that work: Restricting sorting to alpha-beta TCR T cells was achieved in several experiments by an anti-gamma-delta TCR antibody.

The source material was CD8+ T cells sorted from blood. The V gene is TRBV7-6, the J gene TRBJ2-3; D assignment may be TRBD1 or TRBD2 (6 bases each). The TCR was taken from a woman between 18 and 29 years old in good health. Here the CDR3 DNA reads TGTGCCAGCAGCTTAGAGGGGGGCGAGTTGACAGATACGCAGTATTTT. Its translation is CASSLEGGELTDTQYF.